This TCR beta chain emerged from a study of T-cell memory formation after mild COVID-19. On the study more broadly: Largely donor-specific sequence clusters came from a couple of donors. Study conclusions and caveats: CD4+ contracting clones were mainly CM and EM; CD8+ ones, EMRA. Unconfirmed was the SARS-CoV-2 specificity of second-wave clones that peaked on day 37.

CDR1 and CDR2 (germline): SGHRS, YFSETQ. With 0 bases removed from V and 0 bases from J, the gap between germline ends came to 14 bases. CDR3 length: 17 amino acids. With regard to this clonotype: Antigen unknown.

TCRdb itself ran the 5' RACE reads through MiXCR, one entry per CDR3 protein. The sample gives around 340,000 distinct CDR3 sequences, around 15% of which show up once; around a fifth is in the top ten. The sequenced sample was PBMCs or a T cell subset sorted from them (not recorded which). This clonotype was obtained from a man aged 18-30 years who had mild COVID-19 (a few samples of this study predate the infection). Cell type and time point are not known. The chain recombines TRBV5-1 with TRBJ2-3, with D hard to call. CDR3 region: CASSLGRNFFSTDTQYF. DNA of the CDR3: TGCGCCAGCAGCTTGGGCAGAAACTTCTTTAGCACAGATACGCAGTATTTT. The entire variable domain, with the rest obtained from reference TRBV5-1 and TRBJ2-3, is as follows: KAGVTQTPRYLIKTRGQQVTLSCSPISGHRSVSWYQQTPGQGLQFLFEYFSETQRNKGNFPGRFSGRQFSNSRSEMNVSTLELGDSALYLCASSLGRNFFSTDTQYFGPGTRLTVL.